The subject of this entry is one TCR beta chain. Its antigen is still unknown. This may be a read error: a much more frequent sequence differs by one nucleotide. As encoded in the germline V gene, CDR1 is SQVTM while CDR2 is ANQGSEA. Including cysteine and phenylalanine, the CDR3 has 11 amino acids. CDR3 DNA only is kept here, 33 bases in frame from base 1. According to the study, the label for this sample's treatment or condition signals: allogeneic hematopoietic cell transplantation with graft depleted of TCRalphabeta T cells and CD19 B cells. TCRalphabeta/CD19-depleted allogeneic hematopoietic cell grafts were given to the transplant recipients, all of whom were children. The record originates from a study of T-cell reconstitution after alpha-beta-depleted transplantation in children (dated by TCRdb to about 2016). Concerning the study at large: Using TCR repertoire profiling, the study quantitatively followed how T-cell immune reconstitution unfolded in children after TCRalphabeta/CD19-depleted allogeneic hematopoietic cell transplantation.

The investigation overall reported the following: In some patients, high TCRbeta diversity at day 60 was attributed to recipient T cells and intrathymic progenitors that had survived conditioning. About two months after transplant, the apparently early recovery of alphabetaT-cell counts reportedly depended on just several hundred clones that had expanded rapidly and came from non-depleted graft cells. Over subsequent months, a decline in hyperexpanded clone frequencies was noted, and after one year, T-cell counts and TCRbeta diversity were mostly ascribed to newly produced T cells.

Preparation of the library involved PCR. TCRdb lists the instrument as Illumina HiSeq 2500. To normalize quantification of the TCRbeta repertoire, the TCR libraries were built with molecular barcoding that relied on unique molecular identifiers. The raw public data were reprocessed by TCRdb itself: fastp quality trimming at Q25, MiXCR clonotype calling, in-frame beta chains only. Rows are combined by CDR3 protein, so each entry shows the most common genes and DNA. Within this sample are around 670,000 distinct CDR3 sequences, with around 13% of them counted one time only. The ten largest account for 0.79% of the sample.

The origin of this receptor is a girl under 10 years old with congenital amegakaryocytic thrombocytopenia, due to receive a stem cell transplant. This specimen was PBMCs, taken before TCRalphabeta/CD19-depleted stem cell transplant. The V gene is TRBV29-1 and the J gene is TRBJ2-5, with the D segment identity uncertain. CDR3 region: CSAFTVETQHF. The DNA is TGCAGCGCCTTCACTGTAGAGACCCAGCACTTC.